This paragraph covers one TCR beta chain sequence. This record belongs to a study of cytomegalovirus exposure and HLA in healthy donors. The CDR3 runs 15 residues. V lost 4 bases, J lost 3 bases, and 8 bases stayed unmatched. Germline V gene sequence: CDR1 SGHRS, CDR2 YFSETQ. Here immunoSEQ multiplex PCR was the method, and the copy in TCRdb shows in-frame clones only, minus some. The sample contains 180,000 or so clones, around nine tenths of which appear only once. The chain carries TRBV5-1 and TRBJ1-2, with TRBD1 identical over 8 bases. Sequences were obtained from PBMCs. The sequence came from a man in his thirties or forties in good health and CMV-seropositive. CDR3 in amino acids: CASSPRPDRDYGYTF. The CDR3, as DNA: TGCGCCAGCAGCCCCCGTCCGGACAGGGACTATGGCTACACCTTC.